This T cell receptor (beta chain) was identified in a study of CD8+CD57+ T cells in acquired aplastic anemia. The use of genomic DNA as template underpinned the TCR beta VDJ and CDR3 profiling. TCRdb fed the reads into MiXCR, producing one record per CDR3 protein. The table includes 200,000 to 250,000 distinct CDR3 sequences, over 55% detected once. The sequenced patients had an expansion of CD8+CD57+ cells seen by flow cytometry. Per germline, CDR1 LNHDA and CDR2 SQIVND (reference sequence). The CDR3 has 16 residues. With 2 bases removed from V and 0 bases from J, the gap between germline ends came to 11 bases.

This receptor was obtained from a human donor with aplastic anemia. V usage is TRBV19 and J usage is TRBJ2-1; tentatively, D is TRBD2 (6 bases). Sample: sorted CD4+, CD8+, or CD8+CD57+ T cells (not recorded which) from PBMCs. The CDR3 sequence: CASSILAGSSYNEQFF. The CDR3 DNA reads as TGTGCCAGTAGTATACTGGCGGGGAGCTCCTACAATGAGCAGTTCTTC.